The rows below give T cell receptor beta chains drawn from one sample of a study of T cells in Graves' hyperthyroidism and ophthalmopathy. From the multiplex PCR reads, TCRdb called clonotypes with MiXCR, one entry per CDR3 protein. The sample gives around 400,000 distinct CDR3 sequences, about 15% of which show up once; about a quarter is in the top ten. Sequenced material: blood. The receptors derive from a woman aged 18-35 years with Graves' hyperthyroidism that later progressed to Graves' ophthalmopathy. The CDR3 runs from the conserved cysteine through the conserved F or W. The D gene is left open where the match is weak. Clone size is not always given. Where it is, it says once, few, many or a class for expanded clones.

D: TRBD1
size: many
V: TRBV2
J: TRBJ1-5
CDR3: CASSERQGIGPQHF
DNA: TGTGCCAGCAGCGAAAGACAGGGAATAGGACCCCAGCATTTT

D: .
size: few
V: TRBV11-2
J: TRBJ1-3
CDR3: CASSLGIGRRGTGNTIYF
DNA: TGTGCCAGCAGCTTAGGAATCGGGAGGCGGGGGACTGGAAACACCATATATTTT

D: .
size: many
V: TRBV24-1
J: TRBJ2-5
CDR3: CATSDSRDTQETQYF
DNA: TGTGCCACCAGTGATTCACGGGACACCCAAGAGACCCAGTACTTC

D: .
size: many
V: TRBV28
J: TRBJ1-5
CDR3: CASSDDNQPQHF
DNA: TGTGCCAGCAGTGATGACAATCAGCCCCAGCATTTT

D: TRBD2
size: few
V: TRBV9
J: TRBJ2-5
CDR3: CASSPLSGLAAEETQYF
DNA: TGTGCCAGCAGCCCCTTGTCGGGGCTAGCGGCCGAAGAGACCCAGTACTTC

D: .
size: few
V: TRBV30
J: TRBJ2-7
CDR3: CAATVIYEQYF
DNA: TGTGCCGCGACAGTCATCTACGAGCAGTACTTC

D: .
size: .
V: TRBV2
J: TRBJ2-5
CDR3: CASSEVVSSETQYF
DNA: TGTGCCAGCAGTGAAGTTGTCAGTTCAGAGACCCAGTACTTC

D: .
size: .
V: TRBV6-2/TRBV6-3
J: TRBJ2-1
CDR3: CASKRGSSSYSEQFF
DNA: TGTGCCAGTAAAAGGGGGAGTAGCTCCTACAGTGAGCAGTTCTTC

D: .
size: many
V: TRBV18
J: TRBJ2-1
CDR3: CASSPPTLGYNEQFF
DNA: TGTGCCAGCTCACCACCCACACTGGGGTACAATGAGCAGTTCTTC

D: TRBD2
size: many
V: TRBV7-2
J: TRBJ2-3
CDR3: CASSLAGGTADTQYF
DNA: TGTGCCAGCAGCTTAGCGGGAGGGACCGCAGATACGCAGTATTTT